The 31 T cell receptor beta chains presented below share a single source sample, sequenced in a study of T-cell reconstitution after alpha-beta-depleted transplantation in children. Unique molecular identifiers were used to barcode this TCRbeta library. MiXCR, applied by TCRdb to the PCR reads, yields one record per CDR3 protein. The sample holds about 210,000 distinct CDR3 sequences, under 20% seen once. The sequencing used PBMCs, mostly from graft donor cells, collected 360 days after TCRalphabeta/CD19-depleted stem cell transplant. These receptors came from a male patient between 2 and 10 years old who had a stem cell transplant for acute lymphoblastic leukemia, so the T cells may come from the graft donor.

The J gene is TRBJ2-1, the V gene TRBV12-3 or TRBV12-4, with D possibly being TRBD2 (5 bases). The CDR3 covers 13 residues. V lost 8 bases to trimming and J lost 3 bases, with 11 bases between them. In nucleotides, the CDR3 is TGTGCCAGCCGGGGTCCTGTCTACAATGAGCAGTTCTTC. Amino acid sequence: CASRGPVYNEQFF.

This clonotype was detected only a few times. This chain uses TRBV20-1 with TRBJ2-1; D might be TRBD2 (6 bases). Trimming removed 6 bases from V and 6 bases from J, with 12 bases in between. Germline V lookup: CDR1 DFQATT, CDR2 SNEGSKA (reference sequence). This CDR3 has 12 amino acids. This CDR3 is CSAAGSLNEQFF. The CDR3 DNA reads as TGCAGTGCCGCGGGGTCGCTCAATGAGCAGTTCTTC.

This clonotype came up a few times. The chain combines TRBV7-8 with TRBJ1-5, with TRBD1 as a possible D gene (5 bases). V was cut by 1 base and J by 0 bases, with 16 bases left in between. The CDR3 consists of 18 residues. Looked up from germline, CDR1 is SGHVS and CDR2 is FQNEAQ. The CDR3 bases are TGTGCCAGCAGCTTAGACCAAGCGACAGTCCTTAGCAATCAGCCCCAGCATTTT. This gives the protein CASSLDQATVLSNQPQHF.

V and J are TRBV6-1 and TRBJ2-3; tentative D call: TRBD1 (6 bases). The CDR3 runs 15 residues. Germline lookup yields CDR1 MNHNS and CDR2 SASEGT. Trimming cost V 0 bases and J 7 bases, with 14 bases left between them. CDR3 in amino acids: CASSEAAGVRNTQYF. DNA of the CDR3: TGTGCCAGCAGTGAAGCCGCAGGGGTCAGAAATACGCAGTATTTT.

V gene TRBV20-1 combines with J gene TRBJ2-1, with TRBD1 as a possible D gene (6 bases). The CDR3 runs to 16 residues. Germline lookup yields CDR1 DFQATT and CDR2 SNEGSKA (reference sequence). V was pared by 0 bases and J by 3 bases, with 15 bases between. CDR3 protein: CSARDPGGTDYNEQFF. Written as DNA, the CDR3 is TGCAGTGCTAGAGATCCTGGGGGCACAGACTACAATGAGCAGTTCTTC.

This clonotype was counted a single time. The V gene is TRBV7-8, the J gene TRBJ1-1; D unresolved. This CDR3 comprises 13 residues. Trimming pared 4 bases from V and 8 bases from J, leaving 14 bases between. Germline CDR1 is SGHVS and CDR2 is FQNEAQ. CDR3 coding DNA: TGTGCCAGCAGCTCGCCAAGCAGGATAGAAGCTTTCTTT. This encodes CASSSPSRIEAFF.

This clonotype was picked up a small number of times. The chain carries TRBV3-1 and TRBJ1-5; 7 bases line up with TRBD1. Germline V gives CDR1 LGHDT, CDR2 YNNKEL (reference sequence). The CDR3 sequence is 15 residues long. J lost 7 bases, V lost 0 bases, and 6 bases had no gene match. In DNA, the CDR3 is TGTGCCAGCAGCCAAGATACAGGGGTTGGGCAGCCCCAGCATTTT. Translated, it gives CASSQDTGVGQPQHF.

The chain carries TRBV10-3 and TRBJ1-5; D is undetermined. The CDR3 sequence is 14 residues long. Germline CDR1 ENHRY, CDR2 SYGVKD. V was pared by 2 bases and J by 0 bases, with 5 bases between. The CDR3 region is CAISEDISNQPQHF. As DNA, the CDR3 is TGTGCCATCAGTGAGGATATTAGCAATCAGCCCCAGCATTTT.

This clonotype was counted a few times. The V call is TRBV12-3 or TRBV12-4, the J call TRBJ2-7; no definite D call. Trimming left V 3 bases short and J 1 base short, with 7 bases between. The CDR3 extends over 13 amino acids. CDR3: CASSLDLSYEQYF. The CDR3, as DNA: TGTGCCAGCAGTTTGGACCTATCCTACGAGCAGTACTTC.

DNA of the CDR3: TGCAGTGCTAGAGATCAGGGGTACCCCTACGAGCAGTACTTC. It encodes CSARDQGYPYEQYF. The chain couples TRBV20-1 to TRBJ2-7; possible D gene TRBD1, 6 bases. The CDR3 runs 14 residues. Deletions cut 0 bases from V and 2 bases from J, with 11 bases between. CDR1 DFQATT and CDR2 SNEGSKA come from the germline V gene (reference sequence).

This sequence joins TRBV20-1 and TRBJ2-1, with 7 bases matching TRBD1. The CDR3 contains 15 residues. The germline CDR1 and CDR2 sequences are DFQATT and SNEGSKA (reference sequence). The ends lost 5 bases at V and 4 bases at J; junction bases unmatched: 11. CDR3 bases: TGCAGTGCTTCTCTTATGGACAGGTTATACAATGAGCAGTTCTTC. It encodes CSASLMDRLYNEQFF.

This sequence joins TRBV6-5 and TRBJ2-1, with 12 bases lining up with TRBD2. CDR1 is MNHEY, CDR2 SVGAGI, per germline. Trimming removed 2 bases from V and 8 bases from J; junction bases left unmatched: 16. The CDR3 covers 19 residues. This CDR3 reads CASSYRNSASGRAIDEQFF. In DNA, the CDR3 is TGTGCCAGCAGTTACCGCAATTCGGCTAGCGGGAGGGCTATCGATGAGCAGTTCTTC.

This clonotype was counted only a few times. The rearrangement uses TRBV15 and TRBJ2-3, with D unclear. CDR3 length equals 16 residues. Trimming took off 0 bases at V and 2 bases at J, with 12 bases between the two ends. The germline gives CDR1 LNHNV, CDR2 YYDKDF (reference sequence). CDR3 sequence (DNA): TGTGCCACCAGCAGAGATATTGACATCCCCACAGATACGCAGTATTTT. Its protein is CATSRDIDIPTDTQYF.

V and J are TRBV15 and TRBJ1-5, with 7 bases identical to TRBD1. This CDR3 contains 14 residues. J lost 4 bases, V lost 6 bases, and 6 bases had no gene match. From germline, CDR1 is LNHNV and CDR2 YYDKDF (reference sequence). The CDR3, as DNA: TGTGCCACCAGGCTTCGGGACAGTAATCAGCCCCAGCATTTT. It specifies CATRLRDSNQPQHF. The whole variable domain, remainder taken from reference TRBV15 and TRBJ1-5, is DAMVIQNPRYQVTQFGKPVTLSCSQTLNHNVMYWYQQKSSQAPKLLFHYYDKDFNNEADTPDNFQSRRPNTSFCFLDIRSPGLGDTAMYLCATRLRDSNQPQHFGDGTRLSIL.

Only a few counts were recorded for this clonotype. The V gene is TRBV20-1, the J gene TRBJ2-5; 12 bases align to TRBD2. Per germline, CDR1 DFQATT and CDR2 SNEGSKA (reference sequence). The CDR3 covers 17 residues. CDR3 DNA sequence: TGCAGCGCGCTCGGCCGGCTAGCGGGGGGGAGGAGCGAGACCCAGTACTTC. Its protein is CSALGRLAGGRSETQYF.

This clonotype was detected only a few times. The chain couples TRBV12-3 or TRBV12-4 to TRBJ2-7; D might be TRBD1 or TRBD2, each matching 6 bases. Trimming took off 2 bases at V and 7 bases at J, with 18 bases between the two ends. The CDR3 runs to 15 residues. The DNA for the CDR3 is TGTGCCAGCAGTTTACCCTCCTCAGGGGCGGGGGAGCAGTACTTC. Amino acids: CASSLPSSGAGEQYF.

The chain is built from TRBV5-1 and TRBJ2-1, with 11 bases identical to TRBD2. This CDR3 has 20 amino acids. Germline CDR1 reads SGHRS; CDR2 reads YFSETQ. The V gene end was trimmed by 0 bases and the J gene end by 8 bases; junction bases not matched to a gene: 19. The CDR3 DNA reads TGCGCCAGCAGCTTGGCCGGGAGTAGCGGGAGGGCCCTTGTTGTCTATGAGCAGTTCTTC. This translates into CASSLAGSSGRALVVYEQFF.

The V gene is TRBV9, the J gene TRBJ2-7, with 13 bases fitting TRBD2. V was pared by 0 bases and J by 3 bases, with 0 bases of the junction left unmatched. The germline gives CDR1 SGDLS, CDR2 YYNGEE. This CDR3 comprises 15 residues. For the CDR3, the DNA is TGTGCCAGCAGCGTAGGGACTAGCGGGGGCTACGAGCAGTACTTC. This sequence encodes CASSVGTSGGYEQYF. Supplemented by reference TRBV9 and TRBJ2-7, the full variable domain reads DSGVTQTPKHLITATGQRVTLRCSPRSGDLSVYWYQQSLDQGLQFLIQYYNGEERAKGNILERFSAQQFPDLHSELNLSSLELGDSALYFCASSVGTSGGYEQYFGPGTRLTVT.

This clonotype was counted a few times. The chain recombines TRBV20-1 with TRBJ2-3; TRBD2 matches 8 bases. The CDR3 totals 18 residues. From germline, CDR1 is DFQATT and CDR2 SNEGSKA (reference sequence). Losses at the gene ends were 0 bases for V and 4 bases for J; bases not matched to a gene: 15. The CDR3 reads CSARDLYGGAVPPDTQYF. For the CDR3, the DNA is TGCAGTGCTAGAGATCTTTACGGGGGGGCCGTGCCCCCAGATACGCAGTATTTT.

The table lists this clonotype with a few counts. This sequence joins TRBV10-2 and TRBJ2-7; TRBD2 agrees at 7 bases. After removal of 8 bases from V and 6 bases from J, the junction contained 7 bases not matched to a gene. CDR1 is WSHSY and CDR2 is SAAADI in the germline V gene. This CDR3 has 12 amino acids. CDR3 amino acids: CASRQERGEQYF. As DNA, the CDR3 is TGCGCCAGCCGCCAGGAGCGGGGCGAGCAGTACTTC.

In this sample, this clonotype turned up a few times. The chain is built from TRBV14 and TRBJ2-1; unclear D gene. The CDR3 has 14 residues. V gave up 5 bases and J gave up 4 bases, with 12 bases separating them. Per germline, CDR1 SGHDN and CDR2 FVKESK. The DNA of the CDR3 is TGTGCCAGCAGCTCATTCCAGACATACAATGAGCAGTTCTTC. This translates into CASSSFQTYNEQFF.

This clonotype was observed a handful of times. This chain joins TRBV3-1 and TRBJ2-1; no definite D call. Germline CDR1 LGHDT, CDR2 YNNKEL (reference sequence). The ends were cut back, 1 base at V and 5 bases at J, with 3 bases in the middle. CDR3 length: 12 amino acids. The CDR3 sequence is CASSQADNEQFF. For the CDR3, the DNA is TGTGCCAGCAGCCAAGCCGACAATGAGCAGTTCTTC.

This clonotype showed up just a few times. Written as DNA, the CDR3 is TGTGCCAGCAGCTTAGCCCAGTTACAAGAGACCCAGTACTTC. It translates to CASSLAQLQETQYF. The chain recombines TRBV7-9 with TRBJ2-5; D unresolved. V gave up 0 bases and J gave up 2 bases, with 7 bases separating them. Germline V lookup: CDR1 SEHNR, CDR2 FQNEAQ (reference sequence). The CDR3 runs 14 residues.

Ten or more counts support this clonotype. V and J are TRBV4-1 and TRBJ2-3; possibly TRBD1 or TRBD2 for D (5 bases each). CDR3 length: 17 amino acids. From germline, CDR1 is MGHRA and CDR2 YSYEKL. Trimming left V 3 bases short and J 4 bases short, with 20 bases between. As DNA, the CDR3 is TGCGCCAGCAGCCAGGGGCGAGGGATCGATTTCCCAGATACGCAGTATTTT. Translated: CASSQGRGIDFPDTQYF.

Points on this clonotype: Compared with germline, one end of the junction differs, possibly owing to a read error. This sequence joins TRBV10-3 and TRBJ2-5; D is uncertain. This CDR3 region has 10 residues. The germline CDR1 and CDR2 sequences are ENHRY and SYGVKD. For the CDR3, the DNA is TGTGCCATCGGTGACGAGACCCAGTACTTC. It yields the protein CAIGDETQYF.

The chain recombines TRBV27 with TRBJ2-2; TRBD1 matches at 7 bases. This CDR3 spans 15 amino acids. Germline V lookup: CDR1 MNHEY, CDR2 SMNVEV (reference sequence). The junction had 6 bases not matched to a gene; V was cut back by 8 bases and J by 0 bases. The CDR3 loop reads CASAPGQTNTGELFF. The CDR3 region has the DNA TGTGCCAGCGCGCCGGGACAGACGAACACCGGGGAGCTGTTTTTT.

The chain recombines TRBV7-2 with TRBJ2-1, with D unclear. The ends were cut back, 5 bases at V and 12 bases at J, with 26 bases in the middle. The CDR3 totals 16 residues. Germline V gives CDR1 SGHTA, CDR2 FQGNSA. CDR3: CASSPDSSGPPRGQFF. CDR3 DNA: TGTGCCAGCAGCCCTGATAGCTCGGGCCCCCCGAGAGGGCAGTTCTTC. Based on the CDR3 plus reference TRBV7-2 and TRBJ2-1, the full variable domain is GAGVSQSPSNKVTEKGKDVELRCDPISGHTALYWYRQSLGQGLEFLIYFQGNSAPDKSGLPSDRFSAERTGGSVSTLTIQRTQQEDSAVYLCASSPDSSGPPRGQFFGPGTRLTVL.

V usage is TRBV7-8 and J usage is TRBJ1-3; the D is unclear. Germline V CDR1 and CDR2: SGHVS, FQNEAQ. The V end lost 4 bases, the J end lost 0 bases, and 13 bases lay between the germline ends. This CDR3 is 16 amino acids long. Here the CDR3 reads CASSSARVSSGNTIYF. The CDR3 DNA reads as TGTGCCAGCAGCTCAGCCCGAGTAAGCTCTGGAAACACCATATATTTT.

The chain has TRBV7-7 and TRBJ2-2; 8 nucleotides align to TRBD2. The CDR3 length is 16 residues. Germline CDR1 and CDR2: SSHAT and FNYEAQ (reference sequence). Written as DNA, the CDR3 is TGTGCTAGCGGCCTCTTCGGGGGGGCTAACACCGGGGAGCTGTTTTTT. Translation: CASGLFGGANTGELFF.

This clonotype was seen more than once but under ten times. The rearrangement uses TRBV29-1 and TRBJ2-5; D tentatively fits TRBD1 or TRBD2 (8 bases each). Germline V gives CDR1 SQVTM, CDR2 ANQGSEA. V lost 6 bases and J 5 bases, leaving 22 bases between the germline ends. This CDR3 comprises 15 residues. The CDR3 here is CSVGGVGQGGETQYF. The CDR3 coding sequence is TGCAGCGTCGGGGGGGTCGGACAGGGAGGGGAGACCCAGTACTTC.

This clonotype was detected only a few times. The rearrangement joins TRBV4-2 to TRBJ2-7, with 10 bases that match TRBD2. V trimming: 0 bases; J trimming: 2 bases; junction bases outside the gene matches: 1. Germline V lookup: CDR1 LGHNA, CDR2 YNFKEQ. This CDR3 is built from 15 residues. The DNA of the CDR3 is TGTGCCAGCAGCCAAGACCTAGCGGGAGCCTACGAGCAGTACTTC. It is translated as CASSQDLAGAYEQYF.